Listed below are T cell receptor beta chains from one sample, sequenced in a study of identical twins. TCRdb fed the 5' RACE reads into MiXCR, producing one record per CDR3 protein. Of about 520,000 distinct CDR3 sequences listed, approximately 22% are singletons. These same records also appear under a second study, on T cells expressing NK-cell markers.

Input material: CD4+ T cells sorted from blood. The receptors here all came from a woman younger than 30 in good health. Each CDR3 is given with its conserved first and last residue. The D gene is left open where the match is weak. Size is stated for part of the rows, as once, few or many counts, or as a class when the clone is expanded.

CDR3 DNA,CDR3 protein,clone size,V gene,J gene,CDR3 length,D gene
TGTGCCTGGAGTGGGACTACCTATACCTACAATGAGCAGTTCTTC,CAWSGTTYTYNEQFF,-,TRBV30,TRBJ2-1,15,-
TGTGCCAGCAGCCCGCGACAGGTTGTGGGTCAGCCCCAGCATTTT,CASSPRQVVGQPQHF,-,TRBV7-8,TRBJ1-5,15,-
TGTGCCAGCAGTCGGGACAGCGGAGGCACAGATACGCAGTATTTT,CASSRDSGGTDTQYF,few,TRBV12-3/TRBV12-4,TRBJ2-3,15,TRBD1
TGTGCCAGCTCCCGAACGAGACCAACGGGCGAGCAGTACTTC,CASSRTRPTGEQYF,-,TRBV2,TRBJ2-7,14,-
TGTGCCAGCAGTCTAGGTAGTTTTGATTCACCCCTCCACTTT,CASSLGSFDSPLHF,many,TRBV12-3/TRBV12-4,TRBJ1-6,14,-
TGCAGCGTCCTGGATGGACACCTGAACACTGAAGCTTTCTTT,CSVLDGHLNTEAFF,-,TRBV29-1,TRBJ1-1,14,-
TGTGCCAGCATTCTGCTCGGGGGCTGGTCTGGGGCCAACGTCCTGACTTTC,CASILLGGWSGANVLTF,few,TRBV12-3/TRBV12-4,TRBJ2-6,17,-
TGCAGTGCTAGTCCCCAGAGGCCCCACGAGCAGTACTTC,CSASPQRPHEQYF,-,TRBV20-1,TRBJ2-7,13,-
TGTGCCACCAGCAGAGAGGGACAGCTCACAGATACGCAGTATTTT,CATSREGQLTDTQYF,few,TRBV15,TRBJ2-3,15,TRBD1
TGCAGCGTTCAGGGCCGCAATCAGCCCCAGCATTTT,CSVQGRNQPQHF,many,TRBV29-1,TRBJ1-5,12,-
TGCAGTGCTAGAGATTCAGGGCGGGGAGAATACAATGAGCAGTTCTTC,CSARDSGRGEYNEQFF,-,TRBV20-1,TRBJ2-1,16,-
TGTGCCAGCAGCCTCACCCCGAAGGCCCGAGGGGTGAACACTGAAGCTTTCTTT,CASSLTPKARGVNTEAFF,-,TRBV11-1,TRBJ1-1,18,-
TGTGCCAGCAGCTTAAGAGGCGGGATTGGCTCAGATACGCAGTATTTT,CASSLRGGIGSDTQYF,-,TRBV7-9,TRBJ2-3,16,-
TGTGCCAGCAGAGAGTACGAGCTTTACTCCTACGAGCAGTACTTC,CASREYELYSYEQYF,-,TRBV6-1,TRBJ2-7,15,-
TGCGCCAGCAGCTTGGATTGGTCGGGCACAGATACGCAGTATTTT,CASSLDWSGTDTQYF,few,TRBV5-1,TRBJ2-3,15,-
TGTGCCAGCAGTCTCCTAATGGGTGAAGCTTTCTTT,CASSLLMGEAFF,-,TRBV12-3/TRBV12-4,TRBJ1-1,12,-
TGTGCCAGCAGCGTAGCGGGAATAGGGTACAATGAGCAGTTCTTC,CASSVAGIGYNEQFF,-,TRBV28,TRBJ2-1,15,TRBD2
TGTGCCAGCAGCTTAGTTTGGGATGGCTACACCTTC,CASSLVWDGYTF,-,TRBV7-8,TRBJ1-2,12,-
TGCAGTGCTAGTCAAGCGGGGGATGCGCAGTATTTT,CSASQAGDAQYF,-,TRBV20-1,TRBJ2-3,12,TRBD2
TGTGCCACCAGTGATTTGGGAAGGGGGCTAGTTTACGAGCAGTACTTC,CATSDLGRGLVYEQYF,-,TRBV24-1,TRBJ2-7,16,TRBD1
TGTGCCAGCAGTTACGGTCCGGGACACACAGATACGCAGTATTTT,CASSYGPGHTDTQYF,-,TRBV6-2/TRBV6-3,TRBJ2-3,15,-
TGCAGCCTAAGACGCGGTCAAGAGACCCAGTACTTC,CSLRRGQETQYF,few,TRBV20-1,TRBJ2-5,12,-
TGTGCCAGCAGTAATCTGGGCGACCCACAGAATGAGCAGTTCTTC,CASSNLGDPQNEQFF,few,TRBV6-1,TRBJ2-1,15,-
TGTGCCAGCATGGACCTCAGGGGCACAGATACGCAGTATTTT,CASMDLRGTDTQYF,few,TRBV6-1,TRBJ2-3,14,-
TGCAGTGCTAGAGAGGAACTAGCGGGCCTAAGCTCCTACAATGAGCAGTTCTTC,CSAREELAGLSSYNEQFF,-,TRBV20-1,TRBJ2-1,18,TRBD2
TGCGCCAGCAGTCCCGGGGTAGCGGGGGTCACAGATACGCAGTATTTT,CASSPGVAGVTDTQYF,few,TRBV10-1,TRBJ2-3,16,TRBD2
TGCAGTGTTAACAGGGGGGCCTCCAATCAGCCCCAGCATTTT,CSVNRGASNQPQHF,-,TRBV20-1,TRBJ1-5,14,TRBD1
TGTGCCAGCAGCTCCCACAGGGGGAACACAGATACGCAGTATTTT,CASSSHRGNTDTQYF,-,TRBV11-2,TRBJ2-3,15,TRBD1
TGTGCCAGCATCTCACAGGGGAGGGAGTCACCCCTCCACTTT,CASISQGRESPLHF,-,TRBV6-7,TRBJ1-6,14,TRBD1
TGTGCCGCCTCCGGGACTAGCGACTCCTACGAGCAGTACTTC,CAASGTSDSYEQYF,few,TRBV10-3,TRBJ2-7,14,TRBD2
TGTGCCAGCAGTTATATCGTCGGGACGGTTACCTACGAGCAGTACTTC,CASSYIVGTVTYEQYF,few,TRBV6-5,TRBJ2-7,16,-
TGTGCCAGCAGCCACGCGGGAGGGTACGAGCAGTACTTC,CASSHAGGYEQYF,few,TRBV3-1,TRBJ2-7,13,TRBD2
TGTGCCAGCACCGGGACCTCCCACGAGCAGTACTTC,CASTGTSHEQYF,-,TRBV6-2/TRBV6-3,TRBJ2-7,12,-
TGCAGTGCGACTAGCGGGGGGGTCAATGAGCAGTTCTTC,CSATSGGVNEQFF,many,TRBV20-1,TRBJ2-1,13,TRBD2
TGTGCCAGCAGTTCCCCCCGGGACTTTTGGGAGCAGTACTTC,CASSSPRDFWEQYF,-,TRBV6-5,TRBJ2-7,14,-
TGCAGCGTAAGGACAGGGCAAGAGACCCAGTACTTC,CSVRTGQETQYF,many,TRBV29-1,TRBJ2-5,12,TRBD1
TGCGCCGCCAGAAACTCGAACCCTCAAGGAACAGATACGCAGTATTTT,CAARNSNPQGTDTQYF,-,TRBV10-2,TRBJ2-3,16,-